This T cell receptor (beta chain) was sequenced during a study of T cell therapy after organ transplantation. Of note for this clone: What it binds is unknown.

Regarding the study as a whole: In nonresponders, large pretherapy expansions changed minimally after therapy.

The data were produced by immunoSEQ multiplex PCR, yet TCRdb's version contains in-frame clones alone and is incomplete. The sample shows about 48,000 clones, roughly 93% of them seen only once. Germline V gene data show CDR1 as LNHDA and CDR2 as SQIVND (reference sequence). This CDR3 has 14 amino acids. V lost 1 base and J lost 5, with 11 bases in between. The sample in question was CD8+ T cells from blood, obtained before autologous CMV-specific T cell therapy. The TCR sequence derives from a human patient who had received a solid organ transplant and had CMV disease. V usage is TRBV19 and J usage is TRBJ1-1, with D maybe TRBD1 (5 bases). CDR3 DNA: TGTGCCAGTAGTATAGGCCAGGGACTTACTGAAGCTTTCTTT. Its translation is CASSIGQGLTEAFF.